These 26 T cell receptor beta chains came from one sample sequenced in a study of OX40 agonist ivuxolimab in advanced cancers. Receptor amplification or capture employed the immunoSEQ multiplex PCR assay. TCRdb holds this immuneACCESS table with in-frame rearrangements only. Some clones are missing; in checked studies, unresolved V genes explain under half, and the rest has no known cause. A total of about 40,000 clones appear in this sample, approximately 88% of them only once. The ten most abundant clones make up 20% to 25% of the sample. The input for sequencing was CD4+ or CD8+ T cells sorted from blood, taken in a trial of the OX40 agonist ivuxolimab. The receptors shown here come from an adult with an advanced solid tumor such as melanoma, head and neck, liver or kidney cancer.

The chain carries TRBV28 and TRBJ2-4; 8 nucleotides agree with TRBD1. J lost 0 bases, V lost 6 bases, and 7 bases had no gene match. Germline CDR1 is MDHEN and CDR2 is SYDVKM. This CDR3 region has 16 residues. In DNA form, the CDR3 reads TGTGCCAGCAGCCGACAGGGGACACTAGCCAAAAACATTCAGTACTTC. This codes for CASSRQGTLAKNIQYF.

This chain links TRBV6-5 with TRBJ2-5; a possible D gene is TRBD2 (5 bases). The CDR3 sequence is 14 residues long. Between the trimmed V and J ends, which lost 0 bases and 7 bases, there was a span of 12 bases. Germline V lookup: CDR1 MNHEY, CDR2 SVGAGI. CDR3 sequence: CASSYSSGAGTQYF. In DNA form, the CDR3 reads TGTGCCAGCAGTTACTCGAGCGGCGCCGGGACCCAGTACTTC.

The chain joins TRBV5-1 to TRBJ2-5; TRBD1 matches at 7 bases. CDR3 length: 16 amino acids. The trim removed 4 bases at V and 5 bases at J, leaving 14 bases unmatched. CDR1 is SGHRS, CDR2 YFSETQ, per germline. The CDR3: CASSGQGGPTYETQYF. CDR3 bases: TGCGCCAGCAGCGGCCAAGGGGGCCCCACTTATGAGACCCAGTACTTC.

In DNA form, the CDR3 reads TGTGCCACCAGCAGGTTTAGGGAGAACACTGAAGCTTTCTTT. Its protein is CATSRFRENTEAFF. The chain is built from TRBV15 and TRBJ1-1; D is uncertain. The CDR3 spans 14 residues. V was pared by 3 bases and J by 1 base, with 9 bases between. Germline loops: CDR1 LNHNV, CDR2 YYDKDF (reference sequence).

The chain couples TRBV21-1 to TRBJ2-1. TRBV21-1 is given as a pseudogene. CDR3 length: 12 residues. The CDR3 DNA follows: TGTGCCAGCCTCGATGGGGACAATGAGCAGTTCTTC. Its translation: CASLDGDNEQFF.

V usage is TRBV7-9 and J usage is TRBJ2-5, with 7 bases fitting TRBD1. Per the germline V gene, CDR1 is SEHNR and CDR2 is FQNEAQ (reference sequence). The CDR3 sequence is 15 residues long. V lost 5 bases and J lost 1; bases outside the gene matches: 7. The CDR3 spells CASSPPRGRQETQYF. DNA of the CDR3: TGTGCCAGCAGCCCACCAAGGGGGCGCCAAGAGACCCAGTACTTC.

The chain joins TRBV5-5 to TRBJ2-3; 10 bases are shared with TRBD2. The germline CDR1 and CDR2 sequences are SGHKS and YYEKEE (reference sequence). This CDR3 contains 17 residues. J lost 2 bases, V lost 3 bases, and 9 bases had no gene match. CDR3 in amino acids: CASSSLGLAVYTDTQYF. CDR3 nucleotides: TGTGCCAGCAGCTCCCTTGGACTAGCGGTTTACACAGATACGCAGTATTTT.

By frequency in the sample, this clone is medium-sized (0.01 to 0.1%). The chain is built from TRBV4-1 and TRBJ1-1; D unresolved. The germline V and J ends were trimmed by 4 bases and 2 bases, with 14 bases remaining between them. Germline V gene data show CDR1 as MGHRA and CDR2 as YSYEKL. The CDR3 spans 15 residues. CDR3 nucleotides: TGCGCCAGCAGCCTTTATTCAAACACAAACACTGAAGCTTTCTTT. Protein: CASSLYSNTNTEAFF.

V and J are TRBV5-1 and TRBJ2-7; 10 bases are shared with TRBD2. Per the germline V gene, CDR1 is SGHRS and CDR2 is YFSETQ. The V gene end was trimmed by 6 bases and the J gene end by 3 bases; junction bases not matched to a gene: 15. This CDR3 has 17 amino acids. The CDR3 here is CASTRREREGNSYEQYF. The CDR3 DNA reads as TGCGCCAGCACCCGGCGGGAGCGGGAGGGCAACAGCTACGAGCAGTACTTC.

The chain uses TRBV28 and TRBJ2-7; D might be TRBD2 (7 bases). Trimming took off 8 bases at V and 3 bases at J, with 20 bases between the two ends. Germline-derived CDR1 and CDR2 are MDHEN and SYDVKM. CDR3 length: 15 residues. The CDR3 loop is CASSRGGIVHYEQYF. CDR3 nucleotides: TGTGCCAGCTCGAGGGGGGGGATTGTACACTACGAGCAGTACTTC.

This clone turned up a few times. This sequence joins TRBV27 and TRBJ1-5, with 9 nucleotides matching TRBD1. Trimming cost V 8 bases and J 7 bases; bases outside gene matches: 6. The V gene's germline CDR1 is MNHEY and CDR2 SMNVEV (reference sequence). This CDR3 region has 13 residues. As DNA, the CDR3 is TGTGCCAGCTGTACAGGGGGCGGCCAGCCCCAGCATTTT. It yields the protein CASCTGGGQPQHF.

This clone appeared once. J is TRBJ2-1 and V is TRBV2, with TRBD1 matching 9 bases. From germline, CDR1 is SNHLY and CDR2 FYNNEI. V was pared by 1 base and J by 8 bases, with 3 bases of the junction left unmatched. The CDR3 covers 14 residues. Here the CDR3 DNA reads TGTGCCAGCAGTGAAGGGACAGGGGCATATGAGCAGTTCTTC. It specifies CASSEGTGAYEQFF. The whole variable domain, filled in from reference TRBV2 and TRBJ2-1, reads EPEVTQTPSHQVTQMGQEVILRCVPISNHLYFYWYRQILGQKVEFLVSFYNNEISEKSEIFDDQFSVERPDGSNFTLKIRSTKLEDSAMYFCASSEGTGAYEQFFGPGTRLTVL.

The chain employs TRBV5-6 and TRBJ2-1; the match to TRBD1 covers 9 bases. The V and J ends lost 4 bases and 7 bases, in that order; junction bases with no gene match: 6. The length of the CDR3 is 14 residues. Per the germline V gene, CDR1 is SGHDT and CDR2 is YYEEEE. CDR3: CASSTGDRENEQFF. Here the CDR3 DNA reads TGTGCCAGCAGCACTGGGGACAGGGAAAATGAGCAGTTCTTC.

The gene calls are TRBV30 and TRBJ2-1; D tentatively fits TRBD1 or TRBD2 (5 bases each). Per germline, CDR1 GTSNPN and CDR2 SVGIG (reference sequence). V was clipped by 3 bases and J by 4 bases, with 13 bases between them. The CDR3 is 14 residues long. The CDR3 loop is CAWSRGAGYNEQFF. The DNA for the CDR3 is TGTGCCTGGAGCCGAGGGGCCGGGTACAATGAGCAGTTCTTC. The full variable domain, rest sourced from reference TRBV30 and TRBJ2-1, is SQTIHQWPATLVQPVGSPLSLECTVEGTSNPNLYWYRQAAGRGLQLLFYSVGIGQISSEVPQNLSASRPQDRQFILSSKKLLLSDSGFYLCAWSRGAGYNEQFFGPGTRLTVL.

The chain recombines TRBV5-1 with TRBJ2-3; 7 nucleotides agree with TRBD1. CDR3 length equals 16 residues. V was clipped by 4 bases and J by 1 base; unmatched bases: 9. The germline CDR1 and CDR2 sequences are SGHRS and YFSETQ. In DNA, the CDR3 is TGCGCCAGCAGCCAAATCCTGGACAGGCGCACAGATACGCAGTATTTT. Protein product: CASSQILDRRTDTQYF.

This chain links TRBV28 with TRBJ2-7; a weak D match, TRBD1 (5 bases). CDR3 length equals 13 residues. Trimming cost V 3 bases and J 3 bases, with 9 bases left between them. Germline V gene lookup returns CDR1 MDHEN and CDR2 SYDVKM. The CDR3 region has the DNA TGTGCCAGCAGTTTCTCCGACAGCTACGAGCAGTACTTC. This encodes CASSFSDSYEQYF.

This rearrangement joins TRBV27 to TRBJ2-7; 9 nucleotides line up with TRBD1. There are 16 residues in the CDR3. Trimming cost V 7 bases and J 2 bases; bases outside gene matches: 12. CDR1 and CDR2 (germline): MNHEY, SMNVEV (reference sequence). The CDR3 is CASTPRGQGWAYEQYF. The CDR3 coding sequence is TGTGCCAGCACCCCTCGGGGACAGGGCTGGGCCTACGAGCAGTACTTC.

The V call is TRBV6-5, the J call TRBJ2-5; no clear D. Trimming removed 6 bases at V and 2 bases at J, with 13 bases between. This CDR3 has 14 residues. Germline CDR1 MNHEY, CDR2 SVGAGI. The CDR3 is CASSLERRQETQYF. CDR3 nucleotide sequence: TGTGCCAGCAGCCTCGAGCGTCGGCAAGAGACCCAGTACTTC.

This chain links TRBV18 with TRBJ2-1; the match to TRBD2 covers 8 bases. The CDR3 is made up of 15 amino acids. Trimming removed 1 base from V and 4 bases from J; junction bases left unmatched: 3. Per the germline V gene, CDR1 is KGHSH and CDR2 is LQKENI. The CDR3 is CASSPLAGLYNEQFF. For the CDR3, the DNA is TGTGCCAGCTCACCACTAGCGGGGCTTTACAATGAGCAGTTCTTC.

For the CDR3, the DNA is TGTGCCAGCAGCGTAGGAGGCGACAGTCCCTACGAGCAGTACTTC. Its protein is CASSVGGDSPYEQYF. The V and J genes are TRBV9 and TRBJ2-7; D perhaps matches TRBD1 (5 bases). This CDR3 spans 15 amino acids. V was pared by 0 bases and J by 2 bases, with 12 bases between. Per the germline V gene, CDR1 is SGDLS and CDR2 is YYNGEE.

The CDR3 coding sequence is TGTGCCAGCAGCCAAGATAAGGAGGGCTGGTCACCCCTCCACTTT. Encoded protein: CASSQDKEGWSPLHF. V gene TRBV14 combines with J gene TRBJ1-6; D is ambiguous. The V end lost 0 bases, the J end lost 10 bases, and 13 bases lay between the germline ends. The CDR3 is made up of 15 amino acids. The germline CDR1 and CDR2 sequences are SGHDN and FVKESK.

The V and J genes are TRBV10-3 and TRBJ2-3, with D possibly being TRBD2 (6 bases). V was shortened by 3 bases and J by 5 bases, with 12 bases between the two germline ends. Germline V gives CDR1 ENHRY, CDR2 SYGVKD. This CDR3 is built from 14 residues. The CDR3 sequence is CAISDGGPGDTQYF. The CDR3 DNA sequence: TGTGCCATCAGTGACGGGGGTCCGGGAGATACGCAGTATTTT.

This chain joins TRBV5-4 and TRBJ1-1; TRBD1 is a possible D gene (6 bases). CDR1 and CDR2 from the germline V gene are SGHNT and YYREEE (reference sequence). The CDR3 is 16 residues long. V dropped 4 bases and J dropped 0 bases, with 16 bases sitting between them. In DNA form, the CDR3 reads TGTGCCAGCAGCGGGCCCCAGGGGTTCATGAACACTGAAGCTTTCTTT. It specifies CASSGPQGFMNTEAFF.

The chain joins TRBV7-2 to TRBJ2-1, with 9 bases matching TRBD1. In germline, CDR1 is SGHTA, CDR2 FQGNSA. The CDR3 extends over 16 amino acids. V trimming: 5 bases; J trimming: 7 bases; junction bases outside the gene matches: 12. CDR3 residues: CASSGQGTGDYNEQFF. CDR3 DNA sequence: TGTGCCAGCAGCGGACAGGGGACGGGAGATTATAATGAGCAGTTCTTC.

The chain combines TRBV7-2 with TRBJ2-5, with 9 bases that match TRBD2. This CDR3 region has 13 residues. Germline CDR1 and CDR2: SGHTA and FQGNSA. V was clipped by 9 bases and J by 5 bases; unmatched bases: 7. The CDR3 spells CASRREGLETQYF. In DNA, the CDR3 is TGTGCCAGTAGGCGGGAGGGCCTGGAGACCCAGTACTTC. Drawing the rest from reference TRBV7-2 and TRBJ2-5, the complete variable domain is GAGVSQSPSNKVTEKGKDVELRCDPISGHTALYWYRQSLGQGLEFLIYFQGNSAPDKSGLPSDRFSAERTGGSVSTLTIQRTQQEDSAVYLCASRREGLETQYFGPGTRLLVL.

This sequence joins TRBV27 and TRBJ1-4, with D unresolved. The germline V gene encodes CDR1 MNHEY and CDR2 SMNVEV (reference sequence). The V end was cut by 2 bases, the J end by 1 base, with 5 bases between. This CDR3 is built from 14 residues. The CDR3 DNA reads TGTGCCAGCAGTTTAACGGTAACTAATGAAAAACTGTTTTTT. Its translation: CASSLTVTNEKLFF.